The 8 T cell receptor beta chains below all came from one sample that was sequenced in a study of cytomegalovirus exposure and HLA in healthy donors. The PCR used 60 Vbeta and 13 Jbeta primers. Only in-frame clones appear in the TCRdb table, and some are missing; sequencing was by immunoSEQ multiplex PCR. Among about 98,000 clones listed, 63% were seen once. The sequenced material came from PBMCs. These TCRs come from a human donor in good health.

The chain employs TRBV6-1 and TRBJ1-3, with D possibly being TRBD1 (5 bases). CDR3 length equals 16 residues. The germline V gene encodes CDR1 MNHNS and CDR2 SASEGT. The V end lost 0 bases, the J end lost 1 base, and 10 bases lay between the germline ends. CDR3 sequence reads: CASSEAHRQSGNTIYF. CDR3 in DNA: TGTGCCAGCAGTGAAGCGCATCGACAGTCTGGAAACACCATATATTTT.

The chain employs TRBV7-9 and TRBJ2-7; 8 nucleotides agree with TRBD1. The V gene's germline CDR1 is SEHNR and CDR2 FQNEAQ (reference sequence). CDR3 length: 13 residues. The J segment lost 3 bases and the V segment lost 5 bases, leaving 3 bases of the junction unmatched. The CDR3: CASSLDRGYEQYF. The DNA for the CDR3 is TGTGCCAGCAGCCTCGACAGGGGCTACGAGCAGTACTTC.

The V gene is TRBV5-6, the J gene TRBJ2-1; TRBD2 matches at 8 bases. J gave up 4 bases and V 4 bases, and 16 bases lay outside the gene matches. The CDR3 runs to 18 residues. CDR1 and CDR2 from the germline V gene are SGHDT and YYEEEE. CDR3 bases: TGTGCCAGCAGCATGACAGGAGGGACTAGTCCATGGTACAATGAGCAGTTCTTC. This codes for CASSMTGGTSPWYNEQFF.

V gene TRBV30 combines with J gene TRBJ1-2; tentative D call: TRBD1 (5 bases). The CDR3 runs 14 residues. The germline V gene encodes CDR1 GTSNPN and CDR2 SVGIG (reference sequence). Deletions cut 4 bases from V and 4 bases from J, with 16 bases between. CDR3 nucleotides: TGTGCCTGGACTCCAGGCCAGGGAACCTATGGCTACACCTTC. It translates to CAWTPGQGTYGYTF.

The chain joins TRBV15 to TRBJ2-3; no clear D gene. The germline V gene encodes CDR1 LNHNV and CDR2 YYDKDF (reference sequence). The length of the CDR3 is 15 residues. V was pared by 4 bases and J by 4 bases, with 15 bases between. CDR3 residues: CATSTNIFVADTQYF. Here the CDR3 DNA reads TGTGCCACCAGCACTAATATCTTTGTGGCAGATACGCAGTATTTT. The complete variable domain, with remaining parts taken from reference TRBV15 and TRBJ2-3, reads DAMVIQNPRYQVTQFGKPVTLSCSQTLNHNVMYWYQQKSSQAPKLLFHYYDKDFNNEADTPDNFQSRRPNTSFCFLDIRSPGLGDTAMYLCATSTNIFVADTQYFGPGTRLTVL.

The V call is TRBV5-1, the J call TRBJ2-3; 7 bases match TRBD1. The CDR3 consists of 15 residues. The germline V gene encodes CDR1 SGHRS and CDR2 YFSETQ. V lost 5 bases, J lost 5 bases, and 11 bases stayed unmatched. Here the CDR3 reads CASRWTGTGGDTQYF. CDR3 in DNA: TGCGCCAGCAGGTGGACAGGTACTGGGGGAGATACGCAGTATTTT.

This clone was seen a handful of times. The gene calls are TRBV4-2 and TRBJ2-1, with a tentative D call TRBD1 (6 bases). V gave up 2 bases and J gave up 4 bases, with 15 bases separating them. The CDR3 spans 16 residues. Per germline, CDR1 LGHNA and CDR2 YNFKEQ. CDR3 bases: TGTGCCAGCAGCCAAATTGCTGGACAGACGTACAATGAGCAGTTCTTC. Protein product: CASSQIAGQTYNEQFF.

The chain has TRBV9 and TRBJ1-3; D is unclear. Germline CDR1 is SGDLS and CDR2 is YYNGEE. The CDR3 spans 14 residues. Trimming shortened V by 0 bases and J by 3 bases, and 7 bases separated the two germline ends. In nucleotides, the CDR3 is TGTGCCAGCAGCGTAGATCCAGTTGGAAACACCATATATTTT. Translating gives CASSVDPVGNTIYF. The full variable domain, with the rest looked up from reference TRBV9 and TRBJ1-3, is DSGVTQTPKHLITATGQRVTLRCSPRSGDLSVYWYQQSLDQGLQFLIQYYNGEERAKGNILERFSAQQFPDLHSELNLSSLELGDSALYFCASSVDPVGNTIYFGEGSWLTVV.